This TCR beta chain originates from a study of blood T cell repertoires in COVID-19. This clone showed up many times. In the source study's methods: Estimates of nucleated cell counts were drawn from the amplification of reference gene primers. Here immunoSEQ multiplex PCR was the method, and the copy in TCRdb shows in-frame clones only, minus some. The V and J calls and clone size are taken from that table; D and trimming were inferred from the DNA. Of about 160,000 clones in the sample, 70% to 90% are singletons; the top ten hold roughly a tenth. V lost 5 bases, J lost 0 bases, and 17 bases lay in between. From germline, CDR1 is PRHDT and CDR2 FYEKMQ (reference sequence). The CDR3 is 18 residues long.

This sequence joins TRBV13 and TRBJ2-6; D unclear. This sequence originates from a human donor in a cohort sampled during active COVID-19. Sequences were obtained from peripheral blood. CDR3 residues: CASSGPTHMSSGANVLTF. DNA of the CDR3: TGTGCCAGCAGCGGCCCGACACACATGAGCTCTGGGGCCAACGTCCTGACTTTC.